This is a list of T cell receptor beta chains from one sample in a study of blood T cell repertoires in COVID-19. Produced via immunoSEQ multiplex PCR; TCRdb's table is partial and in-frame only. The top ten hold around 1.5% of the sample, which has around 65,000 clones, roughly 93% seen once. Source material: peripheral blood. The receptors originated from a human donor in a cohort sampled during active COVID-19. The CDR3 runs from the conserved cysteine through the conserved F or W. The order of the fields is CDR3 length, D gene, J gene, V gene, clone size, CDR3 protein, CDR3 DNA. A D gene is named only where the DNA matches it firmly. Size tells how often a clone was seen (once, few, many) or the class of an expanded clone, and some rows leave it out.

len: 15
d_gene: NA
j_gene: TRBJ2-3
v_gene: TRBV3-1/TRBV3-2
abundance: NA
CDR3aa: CASSRSYISTDTQYF
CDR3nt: TGTGCCAGCAGCCGTAGCTACATTAGCACAGATACGCAGTATTTT

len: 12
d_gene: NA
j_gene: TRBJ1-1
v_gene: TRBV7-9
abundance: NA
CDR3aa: CASSFQGTEAFF
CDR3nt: TGTGCCAGCAGTTTTCAGGGGACTGAAGCTTTCTTT

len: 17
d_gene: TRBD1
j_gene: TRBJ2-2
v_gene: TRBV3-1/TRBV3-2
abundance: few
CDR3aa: CASSQEVRTGKVGELFF
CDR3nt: TGTGCCAGCAGCCAAGAGGTCCGGACAGGGAAGGTCGGGGAGCTGTTTTTT

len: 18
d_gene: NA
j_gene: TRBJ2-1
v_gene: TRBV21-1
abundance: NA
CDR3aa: CAGANSGFEESTYNEQFF
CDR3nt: TGTGCGGGTGCAAATAGCGGCTTTGAGGAGAGCACCTACAATGAGCAGTTCTTC

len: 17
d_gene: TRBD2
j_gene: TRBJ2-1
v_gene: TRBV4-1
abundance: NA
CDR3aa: CASSQAGAGLASNEQFF
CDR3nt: TGCGCCAGCAGCCAAGCGGGGGCGGGACTAGCTAGCAATGAGCAGTTCTTC

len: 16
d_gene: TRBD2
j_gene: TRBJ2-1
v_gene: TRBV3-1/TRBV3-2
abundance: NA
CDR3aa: CASSHLGERERNEQFF
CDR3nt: TGTGCCAGCAGCCATCTCGGGGAGCGGGAAAGAAATGAGCAGTTCTTC

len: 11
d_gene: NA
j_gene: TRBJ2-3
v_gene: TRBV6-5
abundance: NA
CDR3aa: CASRLWDTQYF
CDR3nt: TGTGCCAGCAGACTATGGGATACGCAGTATTTT

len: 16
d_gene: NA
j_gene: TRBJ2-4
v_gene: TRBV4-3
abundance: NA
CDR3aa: CASSQDYLGAKNIQYF
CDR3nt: TGCGCCAGCAGCCAAGATTACCTCGGGGCCAAAAACATTCAGTACTTC

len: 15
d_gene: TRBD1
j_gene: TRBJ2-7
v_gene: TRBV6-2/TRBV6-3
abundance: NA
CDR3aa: CASSYPGQGAYEQYF
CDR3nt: TGTGCCAGCAGCTATCCGGGACAGGGGGCCTACGAGCAGTACTTC

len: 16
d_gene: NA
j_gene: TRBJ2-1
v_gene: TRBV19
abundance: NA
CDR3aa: CASSRKEGVSGNEQFF
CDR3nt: TGTGCCAGTAGTCGTAAAGAGGGGGTTTCAGGCAATGAGCAGTTCTTC

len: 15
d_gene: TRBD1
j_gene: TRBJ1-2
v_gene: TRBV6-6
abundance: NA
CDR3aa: CASNTGTGSNYGYTF
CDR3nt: TGTGCCAGCAACACCGGGACAGGGAGTAACTATGGCTACACCTTC

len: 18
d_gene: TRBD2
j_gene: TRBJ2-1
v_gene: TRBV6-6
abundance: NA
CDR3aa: CASSPGVRSGSSYNEQFF
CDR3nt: TGTGCCAGCAGTCCGGGAGTTCGAAGCGGGAGTTCCTACAATGAGCAGTTCTTC

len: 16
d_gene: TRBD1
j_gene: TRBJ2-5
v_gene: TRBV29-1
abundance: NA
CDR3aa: CSVTVPGQGHQETQYF
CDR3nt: TGCAGCGTAACGGTCCCGGGACAGGGTCACCAAGAGACCCAGTACTTC

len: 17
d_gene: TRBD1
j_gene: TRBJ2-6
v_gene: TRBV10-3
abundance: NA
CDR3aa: CAISSGTGKNGANVLTF
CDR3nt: TGTGCCATCAGCTCCGGGACAGGGAAGAATGGGGCCAACGTCCTGACTTTC

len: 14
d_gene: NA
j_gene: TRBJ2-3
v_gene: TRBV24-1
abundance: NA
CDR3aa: CATSGRDRTDTQYF
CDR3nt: TGTGCCACCAGTGGGCGGGATAGGACAGATACGCAGTATTTT

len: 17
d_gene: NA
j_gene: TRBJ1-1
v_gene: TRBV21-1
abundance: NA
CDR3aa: CASSKGTGNRFPTEAFF
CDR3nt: TGTGCCAGCAGCAAAGGTACGGGGAATAGGTTCCCCACTGAAGCTTTCTTT

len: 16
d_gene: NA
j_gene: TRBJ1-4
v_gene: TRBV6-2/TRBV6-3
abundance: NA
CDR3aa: CASSYSRGNVIEKLFF
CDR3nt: TGTGCCAGCAGTTACTCAAGGGGGAACGTCATTGAAAAACTGTTTTTT

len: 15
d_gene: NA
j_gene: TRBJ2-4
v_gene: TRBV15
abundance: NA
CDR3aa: CATSRDRGAKNIQYF
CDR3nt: TGTGCCACCAGCAGAGACAGGGGTGCCAAAAACATTCAGTACTTC

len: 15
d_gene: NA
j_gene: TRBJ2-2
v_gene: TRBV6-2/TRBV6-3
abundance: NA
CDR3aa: CASSYSSYGTGELFF
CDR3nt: TGTGCCAGCAGTTACTCGTCCTACGGGACCGGGGAGCTGTTTTTT

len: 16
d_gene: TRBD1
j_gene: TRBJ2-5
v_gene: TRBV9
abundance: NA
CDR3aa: CASSTMTGGLQETQYF
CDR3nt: TGTGCCAGCAGCACCATGACAGGGGGATTACAAGAGACCCAGTACTTC

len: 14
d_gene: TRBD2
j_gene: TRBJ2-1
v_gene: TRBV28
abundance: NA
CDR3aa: CASSHRTSGREQFF
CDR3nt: TGTGCCAGCAGTCATCGGACTAGCGGGAGGGAGCAGTTCTTC

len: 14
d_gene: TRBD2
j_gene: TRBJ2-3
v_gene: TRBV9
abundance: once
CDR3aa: CASSVTGLADTQYF
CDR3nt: TGTGCCAGCAGCGTTACTGGACTAGCAGATACGCAGTATTTT

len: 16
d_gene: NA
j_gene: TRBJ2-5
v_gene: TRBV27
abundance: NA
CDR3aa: CASSSTSTTLLETQYF
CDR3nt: TGTGCCAGCAGTTCTACCAGCACTACTTTGCTAGAGACCCAGTACTTC

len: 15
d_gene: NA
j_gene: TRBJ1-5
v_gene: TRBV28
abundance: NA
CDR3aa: CASSNSQVGNQPQHF
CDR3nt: TGTGCCAGCAGTAACTCCCAGGTGGGCAATCAGCCCCAGCATTTT

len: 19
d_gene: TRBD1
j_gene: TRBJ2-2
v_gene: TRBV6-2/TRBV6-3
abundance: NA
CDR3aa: CASSYVTGTGISNTGELFF
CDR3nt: TGTGCCAGCAGTTACGTAACCGGGACAGGGATTTCGAACACCGGGGAGCTGTTTTTT

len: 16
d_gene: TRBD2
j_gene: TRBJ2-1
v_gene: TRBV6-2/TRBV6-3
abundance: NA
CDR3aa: CASSYPGLAPYNEQFF
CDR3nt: TGTGCCAGCAGTTACCCCGGACTAGCCCCCTACAATGAGCAGTTCTTC

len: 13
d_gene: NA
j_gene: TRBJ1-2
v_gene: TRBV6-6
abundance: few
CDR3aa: CASSPDTNYGYTF
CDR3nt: TGTGCCAGCAGTCCTGACACCAACTATGGCTACACCTTC

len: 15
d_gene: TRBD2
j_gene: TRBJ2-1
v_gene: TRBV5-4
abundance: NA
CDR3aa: CASSLVPGGGNEQFF
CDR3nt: TGTGCCAGCAGCTTGGTGCCGGGAGGGGGCAATGAGCAGTTCTTC

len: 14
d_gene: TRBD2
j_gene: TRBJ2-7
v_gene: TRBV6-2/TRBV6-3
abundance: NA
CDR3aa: CASSLLAGGAEQYF
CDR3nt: TGTGCCAGCAGTTTGCTAGCGGGAGGAGCAGAGCAGTACTTC

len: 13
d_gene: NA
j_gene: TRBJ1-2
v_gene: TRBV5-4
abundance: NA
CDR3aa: CASSRTGSYGYTF
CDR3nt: TGTGCCAGCAGCAGAACAGGGTCCTATGGCTACACCTTC

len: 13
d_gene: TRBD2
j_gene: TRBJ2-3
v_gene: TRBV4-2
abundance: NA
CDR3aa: CASSQGLADTQYF
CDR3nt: TGTGCCAGCAGCCAAGGACTAGCGGATACGCAGTATTTT

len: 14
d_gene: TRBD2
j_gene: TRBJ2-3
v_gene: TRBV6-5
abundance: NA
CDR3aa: CASSLGLAGDTQYF
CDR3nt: TGTGCCAGCAGTTTGGGACTAGCGGGAGATACGCAGTATTTT

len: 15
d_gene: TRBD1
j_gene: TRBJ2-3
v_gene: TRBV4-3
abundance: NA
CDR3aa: CASSQDTGATDTQYF
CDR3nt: TGCGCCAGCAGCCAAGATACAGGGGCCACAGATACGCAGTATTTT

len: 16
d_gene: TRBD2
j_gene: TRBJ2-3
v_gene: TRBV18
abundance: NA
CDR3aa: CASSLRTSGNRDTQYF
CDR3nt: TGTGCCAGCTCACTAAGGACTAGCGGGAATCGAGATACGCAGTATTTT

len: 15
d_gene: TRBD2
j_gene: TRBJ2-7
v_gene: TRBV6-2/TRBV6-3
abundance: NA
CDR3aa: CASSRGGVWTYEQYF
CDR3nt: TGTGCCAGCAGTCGGGGGGGGGTTTGGACCTACGAGCAGTACTTC

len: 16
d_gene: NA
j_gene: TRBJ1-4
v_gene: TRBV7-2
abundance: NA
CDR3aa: CASSLAYGGTNEKLFF
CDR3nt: TGTGCCAGCAGCTTAGCGTACGGGGGAACTAATGAAAAACTGTTTTTT

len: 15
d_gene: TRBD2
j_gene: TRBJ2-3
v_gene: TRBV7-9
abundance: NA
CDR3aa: CASSLTSGKSDTQYF
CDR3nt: TGTGCCAGCAGCTTAACTAGCGGGAAATCAGATACGCAGTATTTT

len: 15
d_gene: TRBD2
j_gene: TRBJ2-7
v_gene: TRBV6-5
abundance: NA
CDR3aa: CASSYSRLADREQYF
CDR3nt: TGTGCCAGCAGTTACTCGAGACTAGCGGACCGGGAGCAGTACTTC

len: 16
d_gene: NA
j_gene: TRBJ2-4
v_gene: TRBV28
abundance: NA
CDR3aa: CASSLSRVLAKNIQYF
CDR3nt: TGTGCCAGCAGTTTATCTCGGGTCTTAGCCAAAAACATTCAGTACTTC

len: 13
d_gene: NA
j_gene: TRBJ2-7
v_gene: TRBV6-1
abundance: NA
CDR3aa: CASSEISGREQYF
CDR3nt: TGTGCCAGCAGTGAGATTTCGGGTCGAGAGCAGTACTTC

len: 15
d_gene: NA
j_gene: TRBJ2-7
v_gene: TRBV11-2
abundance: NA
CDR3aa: CASSFVEGISYEQYF
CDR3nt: TGTGCCAGCAGCTTCGTAGAGGGAATATCCTACGAGCAGTACTTC

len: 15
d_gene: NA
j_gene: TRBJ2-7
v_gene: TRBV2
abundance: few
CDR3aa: CASSEMTGQPYEQYF
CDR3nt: TGTGCCAGCAGTGAAATGACAGGTCAACCCTACGAGCAGTACTTC

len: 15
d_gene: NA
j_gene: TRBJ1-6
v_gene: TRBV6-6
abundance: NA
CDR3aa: CASSSRQDNNSPLHF
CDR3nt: TGTGCCAGCAGTTCGCGACAGGACAATAATTCACCCCTCCACTTT

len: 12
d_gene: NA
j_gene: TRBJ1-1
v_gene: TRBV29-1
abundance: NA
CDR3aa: CSVERGGSEAFF
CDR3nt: TGCAGCGTTGAGAGGGGGGGGTCTGAAGCTTTCTTT

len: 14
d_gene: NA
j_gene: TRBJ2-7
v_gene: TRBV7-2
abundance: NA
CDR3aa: CASSLVGSSYEQYF
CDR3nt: TGTGCCAGCAGCTTAGTCGGGAGCTCCTACGAGCAGTACTTC

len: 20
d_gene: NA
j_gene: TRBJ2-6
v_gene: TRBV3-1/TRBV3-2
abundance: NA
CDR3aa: CASSPRPPVTPGRRANVLTF
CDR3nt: TGTGCCAGCAGCCCCCGACCGCCCGTAACCCCAGGGCGTCGGGCCAACGTCCTGACTTTC

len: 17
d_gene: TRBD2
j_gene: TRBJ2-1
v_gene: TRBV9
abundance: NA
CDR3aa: CASSVLTSGRVPNEQFF
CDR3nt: TGTGCCAGCAGCGTACTAACCAGCGGGAGAGTTCCCAATGAGCAGTTCTTC

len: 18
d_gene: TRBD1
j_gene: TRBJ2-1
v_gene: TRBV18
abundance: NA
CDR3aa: CASSPRKETGQTYNEQFF
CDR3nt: TGTGCCAGCTCACCAAGGAAGGAGACAGGGCAGACCTACAATGAGCAGTTCTTC

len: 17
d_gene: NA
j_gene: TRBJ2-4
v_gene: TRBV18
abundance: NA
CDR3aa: CASSPDTGLGAKNIQYF
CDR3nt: TGTGCCAGCTCACCGGACACAGGGTTGGGAGCCAAAAACATTCAGTACTTC

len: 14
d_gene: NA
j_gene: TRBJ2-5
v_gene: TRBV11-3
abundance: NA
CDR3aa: CASSLSQEKETQYF
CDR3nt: TGTGCCAGCAGCCTATCTCAAGAAAAAGAGACCCAGTACTTC

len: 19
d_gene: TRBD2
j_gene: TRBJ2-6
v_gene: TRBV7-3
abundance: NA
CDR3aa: CASSPPGLAGDSGANVLTF
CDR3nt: TGTGCCAGCAGCCCCCCGGGACTAGCGGGGGATTCTGGGGCCAACGTCCTGACTTTC

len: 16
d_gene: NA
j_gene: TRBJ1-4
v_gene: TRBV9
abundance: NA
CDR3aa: CASSVDAQGTNEKLFF
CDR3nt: TGTGCCAGCAGCGTAGACGCCCAGGGGACTAATGAAAAACTGTTTTTT

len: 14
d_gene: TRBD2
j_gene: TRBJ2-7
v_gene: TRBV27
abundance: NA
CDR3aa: CASSPSGSSYEQYF
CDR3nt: TGTGCCAGCAGTCCTAGCGGGAGTTCCTACGAGCAGTACTTC

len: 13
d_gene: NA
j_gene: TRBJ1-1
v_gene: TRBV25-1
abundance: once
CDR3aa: CASSATVNTEAFF
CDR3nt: TGTGCCAGCAGTGCCACAGTGAACACTGAAGCTTTCTTT

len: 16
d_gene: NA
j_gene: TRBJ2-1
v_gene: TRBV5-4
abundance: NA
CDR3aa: CASSLSYRSSYNEQFF
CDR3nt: TGTGCCAGCAGCTTGAGCTACCGAAGCTCCTACAATGAGCAGTTCTTC

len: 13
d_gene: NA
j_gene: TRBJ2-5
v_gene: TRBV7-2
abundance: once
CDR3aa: CASSLVPEGTQYF
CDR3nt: TGTGCCAGCAGCTTAGTCCCTGAGGGGACCCAGTACTTC

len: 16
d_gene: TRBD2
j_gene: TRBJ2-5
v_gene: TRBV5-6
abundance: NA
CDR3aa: CASSLGLAGPQETQYF
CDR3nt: TGTGCCAGCAGCTTGGGACTAGCGGGGCCGCAAGAGACCCAGTACTTC

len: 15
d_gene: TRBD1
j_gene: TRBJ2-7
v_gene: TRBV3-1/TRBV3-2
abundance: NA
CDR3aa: CASSQDGQGVGEQYF
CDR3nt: TGTGCCAGCAGCCAAGATGGACAGGGGGTGGGGGAGCAGTACTTC

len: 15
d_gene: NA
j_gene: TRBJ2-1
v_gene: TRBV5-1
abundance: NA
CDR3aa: CASSLGGAGGNEQFF
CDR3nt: TGCGCCAGCAGCTTGGGAGGGGCCGGGGGTAATGAGCAGTTCTTC